This T cell receptor beta chain emerged from a study of cytomegalovirus exposure and HLA in healthy donors. PCR involved 60 Vbeta and 13 Jbeta primers. Data came from immunoSEQ multiplex PCR; TCRdb stores just in-frame clones and leaves some out. Of roughly 170,000 clones in the sample, 75% to 90% were seen once. Looked up from germline, CDR1 is SGHTA and CDR2 is FQGTGA. The length of the CDR3 is 15 residues. With 2 bases clipped from V and 4 bases from J, the junction kept 4 bases outside the gene matches. This clone has more than one count but fewer than ten. This sequence originates from a man younger than 40 in good health and CMV-seropositive. Input material: PBMCs. The chain employs TRBV7-3 and TRBJ2-7; TRBD2 agrees at 11 bases. CDR3 coding DNA: TGTGCCAGCAGCTTACTAGCGGGAGGTTTGTACGAGCAGTACTTC. It encodes CASSLLAGGLYEQYF. The full variable domain, with the rest looked up from reference TRBV7-3 and TRBJ2-7, is GAGVSQTPSNKVTEKGKYVELRCDPISGHTALYWYRQSLGQGPEFLIYFQGTGAADDSGLPNDRFFAVRPEGSVSTLKIQRTERGDSAVYLCASSLLAGGLYEQYFGPGTRLTVT.